A selection of T cell receptor beta chains follows, all from one sample in a study of T cell changes during pregnancy in multiple sclerosis. Clones were sequenced by immunoSEQ multiplex PCR, and TCRdb holds only the in-frame ones, with some missing. The sample carries around 88,000 clones, almost 95% recorded once. The sequencing here drew on peripheral blood, taken in the first trimester of pregnancy. Receptors were obtained from a female donor with multiple sclerosis, enrolled in a pregnancy study. The CDR3 runs from the conserved cysteine through the conserved F or W. The D gene is left open where the match is weak. The listing skips clone size in some rows; elsewhere it reads once, few, many or a size class.

J	D	V	size	CDR3	DNA
TRBJ2-5	NA	TRBV28	once	CASSLATQETQYF	TGTGCCAGCAGTTTAGCGACTCAAGAGACCCAGTACTTC
TRBJ2-5	TRBD2	TRBV5-1	NA	CASSFRSGSILQETQYF	TGCGCCAGCAGCTTTAGGAGCGGGAGTATTCTCCAAGAGACCCAGTACTTC
TRBJ2-1	NA	TRBV9	once	CASSVTGGRGRYNEQFF	TGTGCCAGCAGCGTAACAGGCGGTCGAGGGAGGTACAATGAGCAGTTCTTC
TRBJ2-7	TRBD2	TRBV14	NA	CASSQRLAGSQQQYF	TGTGCCAGCAGCCAACGACTAGCGGGAAGTCAGCAGCAGTACTTC
TRBJ1-1	TRBD1	TRBV25-1	NA	CASSGGTGEFMNTEAFF	TGTGCCAGCAGTGGGGGGACAGGAGAGTTTATGAACACTGAAGCTTTCTTT
TRBJ2-7	NA	TRBV4-3	NA	CASSPGAGSYEQYF	TGCGCCAGCAGCCCCGGAGCTGGATCCTACGAGCAGTACTTC
TRBJ2-3	NA	TRBV15	NA	CATSKNTPSAPIDF	TGTGCCACCAGCAAGAACACTCCAAGCGCCCCCATAGATTTT
TRBJ1-3	TRBD1	TRBV15	NA	CATSRYRGPGNTIYF	TGTGCCACCAGCAGATACAGGGGACCCGGAAACACCATATATTTT
TRBJ2-7	TRBD1	TRBV5-6	NA	CASSPDRAYEQYF	TGTGCCAGCAGCCCCGACAGGGCTTACGAGCAGTACTTC
TRBJ2-2	NA	TRBV7-2	NA	CASSSGLTTGELFF	TGTGCCAGCAGCTCGGGACTGACCACCGGGGAGCTGTTTTTT
TRBJ2-5	TRBD1	TRBV7-2	NA	CASTSGTGFWGETQYF	TGTGCCAGCACATCCGGGACAGGGTTTTGGGGAGAGACCCAGTACTTC
TRBJ2-2	NA	TRBV7-2	NA	CASSFWRAPPGELFF	TGTGCCAGCAGCTTCTGGCGGGCTCCACCTGGGGAGCTGTTTTTT
TRBJ2-7	NA	TRBV27	NA	CASSSSSAYEQYF	TGTGCCAGCAGTTCGTCTTCCGCCTACGAGCAGTACTTC
TRBJ2-1	NA	TRBV5-1	NA	CASSLANEQFF	TGCGCCAGCAGCTTGGCGAATGAGCAGTTCTTC
TRBJ2-3	NA	TRBV5-4	NA	CASSLVGRSTDTQYF	TGTGCCAGCAGCCTCGTGGGCCGTAGCACAGATACGCAGTATTTT
TRBJ2-2	NA	TRBV7-9	NA	CASSFPGANTGELFF	TGTGCCAGCAGCTTTCCGGGGGCGAACACCGGGGAGCTGTTTTTT
TRBJ2-5	NA	TRBV29-1	once	CSVGGILGQTQETQYF	TGCAGCGTGGGGGGGATACTAGGACAGACTCAAGAGACCCAGTACTTC
TRBJ2-7	TRBD2	TRBV18	NA	CASSRFAGERASEQYF	TGTGCCAGCTCACGGTTTGCGGGGGAGAGGGCCTCCGAGCAGTACTTC
TRBJ2-7	TRBD2	TRBV5-1	NA	CASSLVPRGAGGSYEQYF	TGCGCCAGCAGCTTGGTTCCCAGGGGCGCGGGAGGGTCCTACGAGCAGTACTTC
TRBJ2-1	NA	TRBV5-1	NA	CASSFIVRTNEQFF	TGCGCCAGCAGCTTTATCGTCAGGACAAATGAGCAGTTCTTC
TRBJ2-7	NA	TRBV5-1	NA	CASRSFSYEQYF	TGCGCCAGCCGGTCTTTTTCCTACGAGCAGTACTTC
TRBJ2-7	NA	TRBV7-9	few	CASSLVGGGRYEQYF	TGTGCCAGCAGCTTAGTAGGCGGAGGGCGCTACGAGCAGTACTTC
TRBJ2-6	NA	TRBV7-6	NA	CASSTRSGANVLTF	TGTGCCAGCAGTACTCGCTCTGGGGCCAACGTCCTGACTTTC
TRBJ1-5	TRBD1	TRBV28	NA	CASRRSTGGAGQPQHF	TGTGCCAGCAGAAGATCCACAGGGGGCGCAGGGCAGCCCCAGCATTTT
TRBJ1-1	NA	TRBV29-1	once	CSVIPQGARAEAFF	TGCAGCGTTATACCGCAAGGGGCTCGCGCTGAAGCTTTCTTT
TRBJ2-7	TRBD1	TRBV27	NA	CASSFKTGGTYEQYF	TGTGCCAGCAGTTTTAAAACAGGGGGAACCTACGAGCAGTACTTC
TRBJ1-1	NA	TRBV7-9	NA	CASSSLLAVAEAFF	TGTGCCAGCAGCTCCCTCCTTGCGGTGGCTGAAGCTTTCTTT
TRBJ1-2	NA	TRBV5-4	NA	CASSLQYYGYTF	TGTGCCAGCAGTTTACAGTATTATGGCTACACCTTC
TRBJ2-1	TRBD1	TRBV5-6	NA	CASKTGGKISRYNEQFF	TGTGCCAGCAAGACAGGGGGTAAGATATCAAGATACAATGAGCAGTTCTTC
TRBJ2-7	TRBD1	TRBV27	NA	CVTRDSSYEQYF	TGTGTAACCCGGGACAGCTCCTACGAGCAGTACTTC
TRBJ2-1	NA	TRBV29-1	NA	CSVTSRGSYNEQFF	TGCAGCGTTACTAGTCGAGGCTCCTACAATGAGCAGTTCTTC
TRBJ2-2	TRBD2	TRBV28	once	CASSLDLNFSGSVFGELFF	TGTGCCAGCAGTCTCGATCTCAACTTCAGCGGGAGTGTCTTCGGGGAGCTGTTTTTT
TRBJ2-6	TRBD2	TRBV5-1	NA	CASSISGRPSSGANVLTF	TGCGCCAGCAGCATTAGCGGGAGGCCGAGCTCTGGGGCCAACGTCCTGACTTTC
TRBJ2-1	NA	TRBV19	NA	CASSIIPQGYNEQFF	TGTGCCAGTAGTATAATTCCCCAGGGGTACAATGAGCAGTTCTTC
TRBJ2-1	NA	TRBV7-3	once	CASSNGGQTYNEQFF	TGTGCCAGCAGCAACGGGGGACAGACTTACAATGAGCAGTTCTTC
TRBJ2-5	TRBD2	TRBV7-9	NA	CASSPHLAGGSETQYF	TGTGCCAGCAGCCCTCACTTAGCGGGAGGGTCAGAGACCCAGTACTTC
TRBJ1-5	NA	TRBV6-5	NA	CASSYSGVDQPQHF	TGTGCCAGCAGTTACTCGGGCGTTGATCAGCCCCAGCATTTT
TRBJ2-5	NA	TRBV18	NA	CASSPGFKIFQETQYF	TGTGCCAGCTCACCGGGCTTCAAGATCTTTCAAGAGACCCAGTACTTC
TRBJ2-7	TRBD1	TRBV6-6	NA	CASNRDRFYEQYF	TGTGCCAGCAACAGGGACAGATTTTACGAGCAGTACTTC
TRBJ2-2	TRBD2	TRBV7-2	NA	CASREGLANTGELFF	TGTGCCAGCAGGGAAGGACTAGCAAACACCGGGGAGCTGTTTTTT
TRBJ2-5	TRBD2	TRBV5-1	NA	CASSLFRGETGRSLQETQYF	TGCGCCAGCAGCTTATTCCGGGGGGAGACGGGACGGAGCCTCCAAGAGACCCAGTACTTC
TRBJ1-3	TRBD1	TRBV5-4	NA	CASSNRPGQGGSSGNTIYF	TGTGCCAGCAGCAATCGGCCGGGACAGGGGGGCTCCTCTGGAAACACCATATATTTT
TRBJ2-7	NA	TRBV6-6	once	CASSYRLGYYHYEQYF	TGTGCCAGCAGTTACCGTCTAGGTTACTATCACTACGAGCAGTACTTC
TRBJ1-5	TRBD1	TRBV6-5	NA	CASRPTGDQPQHF	TGTGCCAGCAGGCCCACAGGGGATCAGCCCCAGCATTTT
TRBJ2-2	TRBD2	TRBV9	NA	CASSVVSSGNTGELFF	TGTGCCAGCAGCGTAGTATCTAGCGGGAACACCGGGGAGCTGTTTTTT
TRBJ2-5	TRBD2	TRBV5-1	NA	CASSKTSGSVRETQYF	TGCGCCAGCAGCAAGACTAGCGGGAGTGTCAGGGAGACCCAGTACTTC
TRBJ2-7	TRBD2	TRBV9	NA	CASSFGGGVEFYEQYF	TGTGCCAGCAGCTTCGGGGGGGGAGTGGAATTCTACGAGCAGTACTTC
TRBJ2-7	TRBD1	TRBV4-3	NA	CASSRYDRDSYEQYF	TGCGCCAGCAGCCGATATGACAGGGACTCCTACGAGCAGTACTTC
TRBJ2-3	NA	TRBV7-9	once	CASSINTDTQYF	TGTGCCAGCAGCATTAACACAGATACGCAGTATTTT
TRBJ2-7	NA	TRBV28	NA	CASSFFGNYEQYF	TGTGCCAGCAGTTTTTTCGGGAACTACGAGCAGTACTTC
TRBJ2-1	TRBD2	TRBV5-4	NA	CASSSSGRGNEQFF	TGTGCCAGCAGCTCAAGCGGGAGAGGGAATGAGCAGTTCTTC
TRBJ1-5	TRBD1	TRBV6-4	NA	CASSDRGLQPQHF	TGTGCCAGCAGTGACAGGGGGCTTCAGCCCCAGCATTTT
TRBJ2-7	NA	TRBV19	few	CASSIGRAYEQYF	TGTGCCAGTAGTATCGGCAGGGCCTACGAGCAGTACTTC